Presented here are 15 T cell receptor beta chains from one specimen sequenced in a study of blood T cell repertoires in COVID-19. TCRdb's copy holds only in-frame clones and misses some; the assay was immunoSEQ multiplex PCR. In the table there are about 160,000 clones, 85% to 95% of which are singletons. The specimen sequenced was peripheral blood. The receptors were gathered from a woman in her 50s with acute or convalescent COVID-19.

The genes are TRBV5-6 and TRBJ1-1; 8 bases agree with TRBD1. The ends lost 4 bases at V and 3 bases at J; junction bases unmatched: 5. The CDR3 has 14 residues. The germline V gene has CDR1 SGHDT and CDR2 YYEEEE. In nucleotides, the CDR3 is TGTGCCAGCAGCCAGACAGGGGAGGACACTGAAGCTTTCTTT. This translates into CASSQTGEDTEAFF.

The V and J genes are TRBV5-8 and TRBJ1-2; no firm D call. V lost 4 bases and J 8 bases, leaving 12 bases between the germline ends. The CDR3 spans 12 residues. Per germline, CDR1 SGHTS and CDR2 YDEGEE. The CDR3 DNA reads as TGTGCCAGCAGCCGTAGTGTGTGGGGCTACACCTTC. Translation: CASSRSVWGYTF.

CDR3 DNA: TGTGCCACCGAGGGACTTCAGGGATCTAACTATGGCTACACCTTC. Translated: CATEGLQGSNYGYTF. V usage is TRBV24-1 and J usage is TRBJ1-2; D may be TRBD1 (5 bases). CDR3 length equals 15 residues. CDR1 is KGHDR and CDR2 is SFDVKD in the germline V gene. V shed 9 bases and J shed 0 bases, with 16 bases lying between them.

This chain links TRBV28 with TRBJ1-2; D might be TRBD1 (5 bases). The CDR3 sequence is 14 residues long. Germline V gene sequence: CDR1 MDHEN, CDR2 SYDVKM. Deletions cut 6 bases from V and 3 bases from J, with 14 bases between. This CDR3 reads CASSLRVYDYGYTF. CDR3 in DNA: TGTGCCAGCAGCCTCAGGGTTTACGACTATGGCTACACCTTC.

The rearrangement uses TRBV20-1 and TRBJ2-5; 9 bases map to TRBD2. The germline gives CDR1 DFQATT, CDR2 SNEGSKA (reference sequence). Losses at the gene ends were 3 bases for V and 1 base for J; bases not matched to a gene: 3. This CDR3 has 14 amino acids. CDR3 sequence (DNA): TGCAGTGCTAGTAGCGGGAGCGCCCAAGAGACCCAGTACTTC. Encoded protein: CSASSGSAQETQYF.

The rearrangement uses TRBV15 and TRBJ1-2; D is unresolved. Germline V lookup: CDR1 LNHNV, CDR2 YYDKDF (reference sequence). Between the trimmed V and J ends, which lost 0 bases and 4 bases, there was a span of 12 bases. This CDR3 is built from 15 residues. This CDR3 is CATSRERIEVYGYTF. The DNA of the CDR3 is TGTGCCACCAGCAGAGAGCGGATAGAAGTCTATGGCTACACCTTC.

The genes are TRBV7-9 and TRBJ1-6, with no clear D. There are 12 residues in the CDR3. The V and J ends lost 4 bases and 8 bases respectively, with 6 bases between them. CDR1 and CDR2 (germline): SEHNR, FQNEAQ (reference sequence). The CDR3 spells CASSSPDSPLHF. CDR3 DNA sequence: TGTGCCAGCAGCTCCCCCGATTCACCCCTCCACTTT.

This chain connects TRBV12-5 to TRBJ2-7; the match to TRBD1 covers 8 bases. Germline CDR1 LGHNT, CDR2 FRNRAP. The CDR3 runs to 17 residues. V lost 2 bases and J lost 7; bases outside the gene matches: 16. CDR3 protein: CASGLSTRQGAAGEQYF. The DNA for the CDR3 is TGTGCTAGTGGTTTGTCGACCCGGCAGGGGGCAGCGGGTGAGCAGTACTTC.

The V call is TRBV7-2, the J call TRBJ2-2; D ambiguous. This CDR3 has 15 residues. Germline V gene lookup returns CDR1 SGHTA and CDR2 FQGNSA. V lost 3 bases, J lost 0 bases, and 8 bases lay in between. CDR3 nucleotides: TGTGCCAGCAGCTTCCAATTAGCGAACACCGGGGAGCTGTTTTTT. Translation gives CASSFQLANTGELFF.

The V gene is TRBV9, the J gene TRBJ1-3; 8 bases are shared with TRBD1. With V trimmed by 0 bases and J by 4 bases, 6 bases remained unmatched. CDR1 is SGDLS, CDR2 YYNGEE, per germline. The CDR3 covers 16 residues. The CDR3 sequence is CASSVGNRDRGNTIYF. CDR3 coding DNA: TGTGCCAGCAGCGTAGGGAACCGGGACAGGGGAAACACCATATATTTT.

The chain employs TRBV7-6 and TRBJ2-3; possibly TRBD1 for D (6 bases). CDR3 length: 15 residues. Trimming pared 4 bases from V and 0 bases from J, leaving 11 bases between. Germline lookup yields CDR1 SGHVS and CDR2 FNYEAQ. Here the CDR3 DNA reads TGTGCCAGCAGCTCTGGGGACACTAGCACAGATACGCAGTATTTT. Translation gives CASSSGDTSTDTQYF.

This clone appeared once. This sequence joins TRBV3-1 (or the pseudogene TRBV3-2) and TRBJ1-6; 7 positions agree with TRBD1. V shed 3 bases, J shed 9 bases, and the junction held 11 bases outside the gene matches. In germline, CDR1 is LGHDT, CDR2 YNNKEL (reference sequence). This CDR3 contains 16 residues. CDR3 sequence (DNA): TGTGCCAGCAGCCATAAAATCAGGCAGGGGGGTTCACCCCTCCACTTT. Amino acid sequence: CASSHKIRQGGSPLHF.

This chain connects TRBV6-5 to TRBJ2-5, with D tentatively TRBD1 (6 bases). CDR3 length: 15 residues. The V and J ends lost 2 bases and 5 bases respectively, with 15 bases between them. The germline V gene has CDR1 MNHEY and CDR2 SVGAGI. The CDR3 sequence is CASSYRNRAGETQYF. The CDR3 DNA reads as TGTGCCAGCAGTTACCGGAACAGGGCTGGGGAGACCCAGTACTTC.

The chain joins TRBV2 to TRBJ1-1, with D possibly being TRBD1 (5 bases). Looked up from germline, CDR1 is SNHLY and CDR2 is FYNNEI. V lost 6 bases and J lost 2, with 10 bases in between. CDR3 length equals 13 residues. The CDR3 coding sequence is TGTGCCAGCAGCCCCAGGGTAAACACTGAAGCTTTCTTT. Residues: CASSPRVNTEAFF.

The CDR3 DNA follows: TGTGCCAGCAGTCCAGCCGGGACTAGATCAGATACGCAGTATTTT. It translates to CASSPAGTRSDTQYF. The rearrangement links TRBV5-4 to TRBJ2-3; 8 nucleotides agree with TRBD2. This CDR3 spans 15 amino acids. CDR1 and CDR2 from the germline V gene are SGHNT and YYREEE (reference sequence). V shed 5 bases and J 4 bases; nucleotides not matched to a gene: 9.